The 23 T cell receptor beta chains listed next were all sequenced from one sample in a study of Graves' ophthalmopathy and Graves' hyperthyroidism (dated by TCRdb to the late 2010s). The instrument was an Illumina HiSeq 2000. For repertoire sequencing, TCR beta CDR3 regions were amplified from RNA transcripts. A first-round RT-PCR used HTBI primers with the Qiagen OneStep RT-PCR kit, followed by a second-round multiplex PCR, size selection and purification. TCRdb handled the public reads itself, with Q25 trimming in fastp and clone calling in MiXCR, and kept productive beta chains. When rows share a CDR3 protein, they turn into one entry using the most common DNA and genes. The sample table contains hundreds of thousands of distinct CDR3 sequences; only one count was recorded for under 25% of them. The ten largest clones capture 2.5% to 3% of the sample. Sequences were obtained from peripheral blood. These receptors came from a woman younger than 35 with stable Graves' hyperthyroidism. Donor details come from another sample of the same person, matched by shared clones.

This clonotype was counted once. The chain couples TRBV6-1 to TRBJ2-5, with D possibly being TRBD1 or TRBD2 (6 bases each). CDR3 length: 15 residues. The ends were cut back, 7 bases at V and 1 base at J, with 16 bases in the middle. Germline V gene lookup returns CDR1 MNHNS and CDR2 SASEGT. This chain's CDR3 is CASMEGQHPQETQYF. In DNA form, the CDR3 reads TGTGCCAGCATGGAGGGACAACACCCCCAAGAGACCCAGTACTTC.

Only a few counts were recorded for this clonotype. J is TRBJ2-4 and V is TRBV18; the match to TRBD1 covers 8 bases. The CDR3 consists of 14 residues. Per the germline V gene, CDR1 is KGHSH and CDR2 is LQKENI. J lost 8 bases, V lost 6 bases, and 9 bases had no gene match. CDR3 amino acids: CASSAGQGIDIQYF. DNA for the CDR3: TGTGCCAGCTCGGCCGGACAGGGCATCGACATTCAGTACTTC.

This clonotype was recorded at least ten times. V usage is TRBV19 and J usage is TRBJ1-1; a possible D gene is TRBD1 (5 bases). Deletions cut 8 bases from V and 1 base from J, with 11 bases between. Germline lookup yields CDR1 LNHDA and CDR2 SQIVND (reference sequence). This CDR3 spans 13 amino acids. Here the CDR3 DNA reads TGTGCCAGTCTAGGACACCCGAACACTGAAGCTTTCTTT. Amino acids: CASLGHPNTEAFF.

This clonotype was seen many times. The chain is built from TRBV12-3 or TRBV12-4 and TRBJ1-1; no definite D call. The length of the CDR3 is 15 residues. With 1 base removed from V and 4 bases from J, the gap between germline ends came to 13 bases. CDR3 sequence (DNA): TGTGCCAGCAGTTTAGTGAGTGGTCATCGCACTGAAGCTTTCTTT. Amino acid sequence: CASSLVSGHRTEAFF.

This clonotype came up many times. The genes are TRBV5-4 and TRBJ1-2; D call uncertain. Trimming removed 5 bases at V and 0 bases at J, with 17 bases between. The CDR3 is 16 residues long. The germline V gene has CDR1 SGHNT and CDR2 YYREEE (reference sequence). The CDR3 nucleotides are TGTGCCAGCAGAACCATCGGACGCAGAGCTAACTATGGCTACACCTTC. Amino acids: CASRTIGRRANYGYTF. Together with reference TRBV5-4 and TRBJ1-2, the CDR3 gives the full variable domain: ETGVTQSPTHLIKTRGQQVTLRCSSQSGHNTVSWYQQALGQGPQFIFQYYREEENGRGNFPPRFSGLQFPNYSSELNVNALELDDSALYLCASRTIGRRANYGYTFGSGTRLTVV.

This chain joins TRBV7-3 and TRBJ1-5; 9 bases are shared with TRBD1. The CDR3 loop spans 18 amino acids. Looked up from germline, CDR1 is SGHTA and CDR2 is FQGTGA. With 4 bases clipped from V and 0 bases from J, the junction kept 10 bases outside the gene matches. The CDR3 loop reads CASSYRPGQGCSNQPQHF. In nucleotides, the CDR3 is TGTGCCAGCAGCTACCGTCCGGGACAGGGATGTAGCAATCAGCCCCAGCATTTT.

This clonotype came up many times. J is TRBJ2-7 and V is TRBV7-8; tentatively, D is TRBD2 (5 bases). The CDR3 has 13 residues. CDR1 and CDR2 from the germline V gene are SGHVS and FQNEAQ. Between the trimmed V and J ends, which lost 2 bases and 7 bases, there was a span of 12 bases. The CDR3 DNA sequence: TGTGCCAGCAGCTTAACGGGAAACCGGGAGCAGTACTTC. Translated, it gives CASSLTGNREQYF. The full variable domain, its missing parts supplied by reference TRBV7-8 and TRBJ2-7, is GAGVSQSPRYKVAKRGQDVALRCDPISGHVSLFWYQQALGQGPEFLTYFQNEAQLDKSGLPSDRFFAERPEGSVSTLKIQRTQQEDSAVYLCASSLTGNREQYFGPGTRLTVT.

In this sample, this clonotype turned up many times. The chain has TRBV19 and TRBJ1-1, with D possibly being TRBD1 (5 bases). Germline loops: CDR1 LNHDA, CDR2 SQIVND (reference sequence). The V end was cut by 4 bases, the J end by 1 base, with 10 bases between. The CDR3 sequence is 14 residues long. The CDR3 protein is CASSTRDWNTEAFF. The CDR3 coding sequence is TGTGCCAGTAGTACCCGGGACTGGAACACTGAAGCTTTCTTT.

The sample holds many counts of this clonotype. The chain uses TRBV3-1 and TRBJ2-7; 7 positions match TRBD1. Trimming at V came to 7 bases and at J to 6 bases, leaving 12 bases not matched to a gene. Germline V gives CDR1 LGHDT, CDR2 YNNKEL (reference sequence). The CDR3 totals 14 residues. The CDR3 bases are TGTGCCAGCACCTACTCGGACAGGAAGGGCGAGCAGTACTTC. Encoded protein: CASTYSDRKGEQYF.

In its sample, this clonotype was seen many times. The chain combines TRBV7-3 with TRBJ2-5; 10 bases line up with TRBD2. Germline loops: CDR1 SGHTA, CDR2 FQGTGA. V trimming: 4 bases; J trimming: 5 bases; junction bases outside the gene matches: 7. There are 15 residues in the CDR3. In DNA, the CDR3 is TGTGCCAGCAGCTCCCTAGCGGGAGCGGGTGAGACCCAGTACTTC. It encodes CASSSLAGAGETQYF.

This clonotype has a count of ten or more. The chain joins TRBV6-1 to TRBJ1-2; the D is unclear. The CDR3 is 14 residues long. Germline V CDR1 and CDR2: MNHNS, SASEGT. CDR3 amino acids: CAANRRQAANGYTF. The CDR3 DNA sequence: TGTGCAGCAAATCGACGGCAGGCAGCGAATGGCTACACCTTC.

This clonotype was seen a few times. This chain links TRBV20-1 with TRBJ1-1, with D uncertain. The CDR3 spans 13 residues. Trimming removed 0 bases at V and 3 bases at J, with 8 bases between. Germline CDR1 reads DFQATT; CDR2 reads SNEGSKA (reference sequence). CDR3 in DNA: TGCAGTGCTAGAGAAGGGCCAGACACTGAAGCTTTCTTT. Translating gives CSAREGPDTEAFF.

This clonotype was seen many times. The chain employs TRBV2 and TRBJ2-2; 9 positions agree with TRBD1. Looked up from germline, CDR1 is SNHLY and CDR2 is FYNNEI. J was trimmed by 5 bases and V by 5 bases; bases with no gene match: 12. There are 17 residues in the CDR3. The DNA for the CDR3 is TGTGCCAGCAGTTGGTTCACAGGGGGCTCGGGAACCGGGGAGCTGTTTTTT. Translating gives CASSWFTGGSGTGELFF.

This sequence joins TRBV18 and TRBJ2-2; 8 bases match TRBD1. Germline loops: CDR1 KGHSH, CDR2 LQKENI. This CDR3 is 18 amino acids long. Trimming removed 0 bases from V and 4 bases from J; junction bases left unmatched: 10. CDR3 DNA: TGTGCCAGCTCACCACCAAAGGGGACAGGATCGGGCACCGGGGAGCTGTTTTTT. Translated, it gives CASSPPKGTGSGTGELFF.

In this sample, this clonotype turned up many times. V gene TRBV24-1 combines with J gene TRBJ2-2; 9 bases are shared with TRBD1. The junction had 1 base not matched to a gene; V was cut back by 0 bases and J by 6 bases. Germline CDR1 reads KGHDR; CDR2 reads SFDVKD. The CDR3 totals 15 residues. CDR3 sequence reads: CATSDLGTGSGELFF. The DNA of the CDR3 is TGTGCCACCAGTGATTTGGGGACAGGGTCCGGGGAGCTGTTTTTT.

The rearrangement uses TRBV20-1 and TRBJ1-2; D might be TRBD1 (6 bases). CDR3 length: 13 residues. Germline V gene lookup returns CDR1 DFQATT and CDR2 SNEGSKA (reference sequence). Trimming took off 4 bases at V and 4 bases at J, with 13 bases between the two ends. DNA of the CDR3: TGCAGTGCTAAGGACAGCGACAGCTATGGCTACACCTTC. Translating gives CSAKDSDSYGYTF.

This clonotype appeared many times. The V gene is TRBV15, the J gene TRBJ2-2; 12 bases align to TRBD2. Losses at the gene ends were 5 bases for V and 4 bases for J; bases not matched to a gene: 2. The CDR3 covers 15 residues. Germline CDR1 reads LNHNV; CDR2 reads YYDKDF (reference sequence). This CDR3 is CATSRLAGVTGELFF. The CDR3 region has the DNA TGTGCCACCAGCCGACTAGCGGGGGTCACCGGGGAGCTGTTTTTT.

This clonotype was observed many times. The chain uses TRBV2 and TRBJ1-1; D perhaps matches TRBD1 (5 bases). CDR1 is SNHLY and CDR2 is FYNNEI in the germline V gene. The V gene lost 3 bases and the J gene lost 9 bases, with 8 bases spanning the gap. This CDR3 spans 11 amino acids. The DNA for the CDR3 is TGTGCCAGCAGTGACAGGGTTCAAGCTTTCTTT. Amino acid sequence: CASSDRVQAFF.

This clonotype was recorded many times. DNA of the CDR3: TGCGCCAGCAGCCAACTCAGGGGGAGTCGAGGGGGAAACACTGAAGCTTTCTTT. Translation gives CASSQLRGSRGGNTEAFF. This rearrangement joins TRBV4-3 to TRBJ1-1; 7 bases are shared with TRBD1. The CDR3 is 18 amino acids. With V trimmed by 2 bases and J by 2 bases, 14 bases remained unmatched. Per the germline V gene, CDR1 is LGHNA and CDR2 is YSLEER.

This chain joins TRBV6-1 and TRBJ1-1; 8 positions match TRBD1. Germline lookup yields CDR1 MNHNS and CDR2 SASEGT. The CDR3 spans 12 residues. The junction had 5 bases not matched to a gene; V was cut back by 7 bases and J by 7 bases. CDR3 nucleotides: TGTGCCAGCATTGGGACAGGCAGTGAAGCTTTCTTT. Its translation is CASIGTGSEAFF.

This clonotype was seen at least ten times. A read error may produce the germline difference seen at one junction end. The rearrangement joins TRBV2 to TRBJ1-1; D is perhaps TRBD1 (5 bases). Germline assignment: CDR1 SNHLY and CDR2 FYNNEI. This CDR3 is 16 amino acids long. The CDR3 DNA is TGTGCCAACAGTACCTTAAAGACAGAGGCTAACACTGAAGCTTTCTTT. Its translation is CANSTLKTEANTEAFF.

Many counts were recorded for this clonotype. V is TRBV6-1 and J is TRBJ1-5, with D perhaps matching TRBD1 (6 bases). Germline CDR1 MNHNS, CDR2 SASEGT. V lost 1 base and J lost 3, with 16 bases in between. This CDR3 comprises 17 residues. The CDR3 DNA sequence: TGTGCCAGCAGTGAAGGGGGGGCGCGGTTTGTCAATCAGCCCCAGCATTTT. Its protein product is CASSEGGARFVNQPQHF.

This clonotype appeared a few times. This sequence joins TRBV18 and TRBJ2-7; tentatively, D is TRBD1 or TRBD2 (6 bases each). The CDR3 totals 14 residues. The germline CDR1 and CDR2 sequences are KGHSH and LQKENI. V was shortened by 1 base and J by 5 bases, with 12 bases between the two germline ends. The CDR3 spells CASSPQGGSDEQYF. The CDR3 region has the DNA TGTGCCAGCTCACCACAGGGGGGTAGCGACGAGCAGTACTTC.